Shown below are 2 T cell receptor beta chains from a single sample sequenced in a study of vaccination effects on CD4 cells after COVID-19. Which antigens these TCRs recognize remains unknown. Researchers isolated CD4+ T cells once around 11 days of culture had elapsed. Repertoires were generated with immunoSEQ multiplex PCR, while TCRdb's copy carries only in-frame clones and drops some. The repertoire holds more than 60,000 clones, with 72% as singletons. Material: CD4+ T cells from PBMCs cultured without peptide, obtained before COVID-19 vaccination. Source of these receptors: a human donor who had a prior SARS-CoV-2 infection.

The V and J genes are TRBV24-1 and TRBJ2-1; D is possibly TRBD1 (8 bases). In germline, CDR1 is KGHDR, CDR2 SFDVKD. This CDR3 contains 16 residues. Trimming cost V 5 bases and J 6 bases, with 19 bases left between them. CDR3 amino acids: CATSGGRGQEGNEQFF. Written as DNA, the CDR3 is TGTGCCACCAGTGGAGGGAGGGGACAGGAGGGCAATGAGCAGTTCTTC.

This clone turned up a few times. CDR3 in amino acids: CASSLGVGYNEQFF. The CDR3 DNA follows: TGCGCCAGCAGCTTAGGGGTGGGCTACAATGAGCAGTTCTTC. The gene calls are TRBV5-1 and TRBJ2-1, with D possibly matching TRBD1 (5 bases). Trimming removed 2 bases at V and 3 bases at J, with 9 bases between. Germline CDR1 is SGHRS and CDR2 is YFSETQ. There are 14 residues in the CDR3.